Listed below are T cell receptor beta chains from one sample, sequenced in a study of blood T cell repertoires in COVID-19. Sequenced by immunoSEQ multiplex PCR; TCRdb stores in-frame clones only, minus some. The sample yields 260,000 or so clones, roughly 79% seen once. The sample taken for sequencing was peripheral blood. These receptors all stem from an elderly woman with COVID-19, enrolled during active disease. Both conserved end residues are trimmed from each CDR3. Fields, in order: V gene, J gene, CDR3 protein.

v_gene: TRBV21-1; j_gene: TRBJ2-5; CDR3aa: ASSLEEEQGVKETQY
v_gene: TRBV19; j_gene: TRBJ1-5; CDR3aa: ASSILGGQGGRDSNQPQH
v_gene: TRBV5-1; j_gene: TRBJ2-5; CDR3aa: ASSPGTSSQETQY
v_gene: TRBV2; j_gene: TRBJ2-3; CDR3aa: ASSELAGGTDTQY
v_gene: TRBV18; j_gene: TRBJ2-2; CDR3aa: ASSLHSDRNTGELF
v_gene: TRBV9; j_gene: TRBJ2-7; CDR3aa: ASSVSPRYEQY
v_gene: TRBV5-4; j_gene: TRBJ1-2; CDR3aa: ASSSGLIYGYT
v_gene: TRBV18; j_gene: TRBJ1-4; CDR3aa: ASSPPRQGGEKLF
v_gene: TRBV5-1; j_gene: TRBJ1-1; CDR3aa: ASSSHGTGGLNTEAF
v_gene: TRBV10-3; j_gene: TRBJ2-3; CDR3aa: AIRSDREGPGDTQY
v_gene: TRBV7-9; j_gene: TRBJ2-5; CDR3aa: ASSFILPAQETQY
v_gene: TRBV27; j_gene: TRBJ2-7; CDR3aa: ASSLARTYEQY
v_gene: TRBV5-4; j_gene: TRBJ1-4; CDR3aa: ASSFRRNEKLF
v_gene: TRBV6-5; j_gene: TRBJ2-2; CDR3aa: ASSRTGSNTGELF
v_gene: TRBV18; j_gene: TRBJ2-1; CDR3aa: ASSGQDRGHNEQF
v_gene: TRBV11-2; j_gene: TRBJ2-7; CDR3aa: ASSFATYEQY